This T cell receptor beta chain appears in the sequencing data of a study of cytomegalovirus exposure and HLA in healthy donors. Some clones are missing from TCRdb's copy, which holds only in-frame ones; the method was immunoSEQ multiplex PCR. Counted here are around 49,000 clones, approximately 90% occurring once; the ten biggest clones make up over 1.1%. General study points: The study recorded 164 TCR beta chains that were cytomegalovirus-associated.

The CDR3 sequence is 14 residues long. Per the germline V gene, CDR1 is MNHNS and CDR2 is SASEGT. V gave up 4 bases and J gave up 4 bases; unmatched junction bases: 3. In the case of this clone: Its antigen remains unidentified.

This rearrangement joins TRBV6-1 to TRBJ2-3; 9 bases map to TRBD1. This receptor was identified in a man aged 18-30 years in good health and CMV-seronegative. Sequenced material: PBMCs. In DNA form, the CDR3 reads TGTGCCAGCAGTGGGGGACAGGGTGCAGATACGCAGTATTTT. Translated: CASSGGQGADTQYF.